The source of this TCR beta chain is a study of cytomegalovirus exposure and HLA in healthy donors. Study details: Sequencing of 150 million to 200 million T cells in an earlier analysis found some 100 million unique TCR beta sequences. Approximately 81% of 300 to 450 genotyped donors fell in the Caucasian-associated ancestry cluster.

The V end lost 3 bases, the J end lost 5 bases, and 13 bases lay between the germline ends. CDR1 is SEHNR and CDR2 is FQNEAQ in the germline V gene (reference sequence). This CDR3 has 14 residues. Overall study findings and caveats: Most of the CMV-associated TCR beta chains (in a later analysis) appeared to be HLA-restricted. As a later analysis showed, several of the most significant clusters appeared to be linked to common viral pathogens.

On this clone: The antigen is undetermined.

The primer mix had 60 Vbeta and 13 Jbeta primers. Some clones are missing from TCRdb's copy, which holds only in-frame ones; the method was immunoSEQ multiplex PCR. Of roughly 140,000 clones listed, approximately 79% are singletons. The chain recombines TRBV7-9 with TRBJ1-1; tentatively, D is TRBD1 (5 bases). What was sequenced was PBMCs. This TCR was recovered from a male donor in good health and CMV-seronegative. CDR3 sequence: CASSLETARTEAFF. For the CDR3, the DNA is TGTGCCAGCAGCTTGGAGACAGCACGGACTGAAGCTTTCTTT.